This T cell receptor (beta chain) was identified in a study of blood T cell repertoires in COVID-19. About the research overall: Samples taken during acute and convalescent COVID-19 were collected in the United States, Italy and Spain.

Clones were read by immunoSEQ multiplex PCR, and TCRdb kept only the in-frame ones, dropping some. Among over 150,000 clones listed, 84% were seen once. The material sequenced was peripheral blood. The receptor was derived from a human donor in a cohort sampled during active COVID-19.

CDR3 nucleotides: TGTGCCAGTAGTCGCCGCGGGACGGGTGACACTGAAGCTTTCTTT. This sequence encodes CASSRRGTGDTEAFF. This chain uses TRBV19 with TRBJ1-1, with D possibly TRBD1 on 5 matching bases. The CDR3 sequence is 15 residues long. V lost 5 bases to trimming and J lost 3 bases, with 16 bases between them. CDR1 LNHDA and CDR2 SQIVND come from the germline V gene (reference sequence).